This TCR beta chain was profiled in a study of blood T cell repertoires in COVID-19. About the research overall: PBMCs, B-cell-depleted T cells, or T cells provided the cDNA or gDNA that made up the material.

Per the authors' pipeline: Amplification with reference gene primers provided the estimates of nucleated cell counts. The protocol was immunoSEQ multiplex PCR, while the TCRdb copy is restricted to in-frame clones and leaves out a portion. The DNA gave D and trimming, while V, J and clone size come from that table. The sample includes roughly 180,000 clones, more than 65% of them seen just once. This CDR3 has 15 amino acids. Germline V gene data show CDR1 as LNHDA and CDR2 as SQIVND (reference sequence). Trimming took off 1 base at V and 6 bases at J, with 12 bases between the two ends. Seattle researchers signed up patients amid active infection and tracked them longitudinally.

Input material: peripheral blood. This chain uses TRBV19 with TRBJ1-4; the D is unclear. This TCR was sampled from a woman in her sixties or seventies with COVID-19, enrolled during active disease. The CDR3 DNA sequence: TGTGCCAGTAGTATAGTCCGGAGACGGGATGAAAAACTGTTTTTT. It yields the protein CASSIVRRRDEKLFF.